A single sample gave rise to the 13 T cell receptor beta chains below, sequenced in a study of radiotherapy plus CTLA-4 blockade in lung cancer (dated by TCRdb to 2016 to 2019). The method behind the library was the immunoSEQ multiplex PCR assay. In its TCRdb copy, this immuneACCESS table keeps in-frame sequences only and misses some clones. Where compared with another copy, unresolved V genes explain less than half of these, and the others have no known cause. This sample has roughly 75,000 clones in its table, and about four fifths of those were observed once. The top ten constitute roughly 22% of the sample. Material: peripheral blood, obtained from a patient treated with radiotherapy plus ipilimumab. The receptors here all came from a human donor with non-small cell lung cancer whose response to radiotherapy plus ipilimumab could not be evaluated. Some clones in this sample may be carry-over from other donors' samples.

The chain carries TRBV6-5 and TRBJ1-2; 7 nucleotides match TRBD1. The CDR3 is made up of 15 amino acids. CDR1 and CDR2 (germline): MNHEY, SVGAGI. V lost 6 bases and J lost 4; bases outside the gene matches: 11. CDR3 sequence: CASSQEPGQLYGYTF. For the CDR3, the DNA is TGTGCCAGCAGCCAGGAACCGGGACAGCTCTATGGCTACACCTTC.

The chain couples TRBV27 to TRBJ1-4, with no clear D. Germline CDR1 is MNHEY and CDR2 is SMNVEV (reference sequence). This CDR3 region has 14 residues. Between the trimmed V and J ends, which lost 6 bases and 8 bases, there was a span of 16 bases. In DNA form, the CDR3 reads TGTGCCAGCAGCCCGGCGGGCGTAGGGGAAAAACTGTTTTTT. This gives the protein CASSPAGVGEKLFF.

The V call is TRBV5-1, the J call TRBJ2-7; TRBD2 might be the D (5 bases). The V end lost 5 bases, the J end lost 7 bases, and 19 bases lay between the germline ends. Germline assignment: CDR1 SGHRS and CDR2 YFSETQ. CDR3 length: 14 residues. The CDR3 nucleotides read TGCGCCAGCAGGTCGATGGAACTACCGGGGGAGCAGTACTTC. It is translated as CASRSMELPGEQYF. The complete variable domain, with remaining parts taken from reference TRBV5-1 and TRBJ2-7, reads KAGVTQTPRYLIKTRGQQVTLSCSPISGHRSVSWYQQTPGQGLQFLFEYFSETQRNKGNFPGRFSGRQFSNSRSEMNVSTLELGDSALYLCASRSMELPGEQYFGPGTRLTVT.

The V and J genes are TRBV6-1 and TRBJ2-3, with 8 positions matching TRBD2. The CDR3 totals 12 residues. The junction had 1 base not matched to a gene; V was cut back by 8 bases and J by 3 bases. The germline V gene encodes CDR1 MNHNS and CDR2 SASEGT. The CDR3 is CASAGGTDTQYF. The CDR3 bases are TGTGCCAGCGCGGGAGGAACAGATACGCAGTATTTT.

This clone has just a few counts. This chain uses TRBV19 with TRBJ1-1; D not resolved. Trimming took off 6 bases at V and 1 base at J, with 15 bases between the two ends. The CDR3 totals 15 residues. Germline CDR1 and CDR2: LNHDA and SQIVND (reference sequence). CDR3 sequence reads: CASSPGGPKNTEAFF. DNA for the CDR3: TGTGCCAGTAGCCCCGGAGGTCCGAAGAACACTGAAGCTTTCTTT.

The rearrangement joins TRBV6-6 to TRBJ2-5; perhaps TRBD2 as D (6 bases). The V gene lost 7 bases and the J gene lost 4 bases, with 10 bases spanning the gap. The CDR3 extends over 12 amino acids. Germline V gene data show CDR1 as MNHNY and CDR2 as SVGAGI (reference sequence). In nucleotides, the CDR3 is TGTGCCAGCATGGGAGGCGGAGAGACCCAGTACTTC. The encoded protein is CASMGGGETQYF.

CDR3 protein: CASSMVSGPTGELFF. The CDR3, as DNA: TGTGCCAGTAGTATGGTTAGCGGCCCCACCGGGGAGCTGTTTTTT. The V call is TRBV19, the J call TRBJ2-2; TRBD2 is a possible D gene (6 bases). The CDR3 is 15 residues long. Deletions cut 3 bases from V and 4 bases from J, with 12 bases between. Germline V CDR1 and CDR2: LNHDA, SQIVND (reference sequence).

Regarding this clone: The junction differs from germline at one of its ends, possibly a read error. This sequence joins TRBV5-1 and TRBJ2-2; 8 bases map to TRBD2. The germline V gene encodes CDR1 SGHRS and CDR2 YFSETQ. The CDR3 runs to 16 residues. The DNA for the CDR3 is TGCGCCAGCAGCCTGGCGGGGGGCCCGAAGACCGGGGAGCTGTTTTTT. Amino acid sequence: CASSLAGGPKTGELFF.

This clone occurred once. The rearrangement joins TRBV29-1 to TRBJ2-1; perhaps TRBD1 as D (6 bases). The V gene's germline CDR1 is SQVTM and CDR2 ANQGSEA. The CDR3 spans 12 residues. Deletions cut 4 bases from V and 7 bases from J, with 11 bases between. The CDR3 loop is CSVGPQGNEQFF. The CDR3 nucleotides are TGCAGCGTTGGCCCTCAGGGGAATGAGCAGTTCTTC.

The V gene is TRBV6-6, the J gene TRBJ2-3; a possible D gene is TRBD2 (7 bases). CDR1 and CDR2 from the germline V gene are MNHNY and SVGAGI (reference sequence). V lost 6 bases, J lost 5 bases, and 15 bases lay in between. This CDR3 is built from 14 residues. Here the CDR3 reads CASSPPGGIDTQYF. CDR3 DNA: TGTGCCAGCAGCCCCCCGGGGGGCATAGATACGCAGTATTTT.

In nucleotides, the CDR3 is TGTGCCAGCAACGTAGACTATAATTCACCCCTCCACTTT. As protein: CASNVDYNSPLHF. The rearrangement uses TRBV6-1 and TRBJ1-6; D ambiguous. The germline V gene has CDR1 MNHNS and CDR2 SASEGT. With 7 bases removed from V and 3 bases from J, the gap between germline ends came to 7 bases. The CDR3 sequence is 13 residues long.

The chain employs TRBV5-1 and TRBJ1-2, with no clear D. The length of the CDR3 is 14 residues. V was shortened by 2 bases and J by 0 bases, with 8 bases between the two germline ends. The germline gives CDR1 SGHRS, CDR2 YFSETQ. CDR3 region: CASSFSSSNYGYTF. The CDR3 nucleotides are TGCGCCAGCAGCTTTAGCAGCTCTAACTATGGCTACACCTTC.

J is TRBJ1-2 and V is TRBV5-5; maybe TRBD1 (5 bases). Germline V CDR1 and CDR2: SGHKS, YYEKEE (reference sequence). The CDR3 runs 14 residues. Deletions cut 6 bases from V and 1 base from J, with 13 bases between. The CDR3 DNA reads as TGTGCCAGCACCCTCGGACACTTTAACTATGGCTACACCTTC. It is translated as CASTLGHFNYGYTF.